The T cell receptor (beta chain) described here comes from a study of CD8 T cells in Susac syndrome. Random hexamers primed reverse transcription of about 0.45 to 1 ug RNA. TCRdb passed the immunoSEQ multiplex PCR reads through MiXCR, listing each CDR3 protein once. The sample consists of roughly 80,000 distinct CDR3 sequences, just under 95% of them appearing once. V was shortened by 4 bases and J by 4 bases, with 6 bases between the two germline ends. The CDR3 has 12 amino acids. Germline V CDR1 and CDR2: KGHDR, SFDVKD. The TCR was taken from a human donor in good health. Sequenced sample: CD8+ T cells from PBMCs. The genes are TRBV24-1 and TRBJ2-5, with TRBD1 as a possible D gene (6 bases). The CDR3 DNA sequence: TGTGCCACCAGTGAAGGGGGAGAGACCCAGTACTTC. Its protein is CATSEGGETQYF.